The present entry profiles one TCR beta chain with its context. This clonotype showed up many times. What antigen it recognizes has not been identified. No much larger clone exists at a distance of one base, and base qualities are not known. These data come from a study of regulatory T cells in long-lasting Graves disease (dated by TCRdb to the early 2020s). For the wider study: Patients with newly diagnosed Graves' disease had been on antithyroid drugs for under 3 months. The study took place in China and was registered as a clinical trial. This study used TCR sequencing and RNA sequencing of peripheral blood to compare persistent Graves' disease patients against newly diagnosed Graves' disease patients. A total of around 35 samples were covered by TCR sequencing, comprising approximately 13 persistent and around 20 newly diagnosed Graves' disease patients. Overall results and qualifications from the work: Only peripheral blood was studied, because thyroid tissue, the primary lesion, was inaccessible. A larger number of public clonotypes was shared among persistent patients (more than 2,500) than among newly diagnosed patients (approximately 1,000). As a limitation, the authors acknowledged that the small sample size may reduce accuracy. Persistent disease showed preferential use of TRBV28, TRBJ1-2 and TRBJ2-5, whereas newly diagnosed disease favored TRBV20-1 and TRBJ2-1. Lower TCR Shannon entropy and fewer highly expanded clones were observed in persistent Graves' disease patients than in newly diagnosed patients, which suggested clonal expansion. Sequencing and analysis were restricted to the TCR beta chain.

The CDR1 and CDR2 encoded by the germline V gene are SGHAT and FQNNGV. V drops 0 bases and J drops 10 bases, leaving 12 bases in between. Inclusive of the bounding cysteine and phenylalanine, the CDR3 is 13 residues long. Only CDR3 DNA remains: 39 bases, in frame from the first base. Libraries were made using multiplex PCR. Sequencer: Illumina HiSeq 4000. TCR beta libraries were built with iRepertoire HTBI primers and Arm-PCR amplification of CDR3 regions. Gel purification was performed on PCR products prior to sequencing. The published analysis was carried out like this. A total of fewer than 70 TRBV and 14 TRBJ segments were identified across samples and were used for gene usage analysis of CDR3 amino acid clonotypes. Filtered high-quality paired reads were merged into contigs using COPE and FqMerger. BLAST was used to align contigs to IMGT TRBV, TRBD and TRBJ reference genes, with CDR3 defined following IMGT. Any clonotype with a frequency above 0.1% was classified as a highly expanded clone. Shannon entropy was used to measure repertoire diversity, and the Gini coefficient was used to measure V-J evenness. A clonotype found in more than one individual was treated as public. TCRdb redid the processing of the public reads, applying fastp at Q25 and MiXCR, and retained in-frame beta chains. Identical CDR3 protein sequences are pooled into one entry, listed with their most common genes and DNA. The V and J calls and clone size come from TCRdb's table, not from the authors' own analysis. The sample profile shows more than 450,000 distinct CDR3 sequences; about 11% of them were found once. Of the sample, roughly 9.3% falls within the top ten clones.

According to the study, the label for this sample's time point signals: newly diagnosed GD, antithyroid drugs for less than 3 months. For both TCR sequencing and RNA sequencing, RNA was extracted from PBMCs in TRIzol. The diagnosis of Graves' disease was made according to American Thyroid Association guidelines. The patients came from an endocrinology department in Xi'an, China. From each patient, 7.5 to 10 milliliters of peripheral blood was collected into an EDTA anticoagulant tube. PBMCs were isolated by Ficoll Paque Plus density gradient separation without further T cell sorting. An Agilent 2100 Bioanalyzer and agarose gel were used to assess RNA quality, and a NanoDrop 2000 was used to measure RNA concentration. The data also belong to a second study, concerning T cells in Graves' hyperthyroidism and ophthalmopathy. The second study, in turn, reports: Stable Graves' hyperthyroidism was defined as no progression to ophthalmopathy during 18 months of follow-up. Hyperthyroidism patients were aged 18 to 65 years and newly diagnosed, with disease duration of less than 2 months. Any patient with an uncontrolled infection, another autoimmune disease, pregnancy or lactation was excluded. Diagnoses relied on clinical symptoms, serum thyroxine and TRAb, thyroid ultrasound and orbital computed tomography. For the first round of RT-PCR on the TCR CDR3, the HTBI primer set was used together with the Qiagen OneStep RT-PCR kit. Most expanded thyroid clonotypes (frequency above 0.001) were also detected in blood, a finding suggesting that blood repertoires may reflect thyroid immune responses. In cross-validation, a model built on a 13 V-J signature told ophthalmopathy apart from stable hyperthyroidism with under 90% sensitivity and about 81% specificity, and in testing the same model reached 80%/75%. In validation, progression to ophthalmopathy was predicted by the model with around 71% sensitivity and around 75% specificity, a median of approximately 6.5 months before onset. To identify distinguishing TCR V-J signatures, a discovery cohort of 90 to 100 patients was used, comprising some 43 with Graves' ophthalmopathy and 55 to 65 with stable Graves' hyperthyroidism. Prospective prediction of ophthalmopathy was tested in an independent validation cohort of fewer than 20 hyperthyroidism patients and approximately 17 patients who later progressed to ophthalmopathy. The 90 or so discovery patients were randomly split 7:3 into training and test sets. In about 6 Graves' hyperthyroidism patients, the study also compared T-cell repertoires from thyroid tissue with T-cell repertoires from blood. After sampling, hyperthyroidism patients received methimazole starting at 30 mg daily, and ophthalmopathy patients received high-dose intravenous methylprednisolone. Libraries were constructed in a second round of multiplex PCR, after which size selection and purification were performed. Libraries were sequenced paired-end with 100 bp reads on an Illumina HiSeq2000. SOAPnuke was used to process the raw data, with reads discarded if the reads contained adapters or uncalled bases, had a mean Phred below 15, or lacked an exact constant-primer or identifier match. High-quality paired reads were merged using COPE v1.2.5, and each unique nucleotide sequence was defined as a clonotype. Clonotypes were aligned to IMGT TRBV, TRBD and TRBJ reference segments using MiTCR v1.1. Only V-J combinations with frequency above 0.0001, covering about 99% of repertoires, were analysed. A TCS score was defined as the ratio between F50 (clonal expansion) and ExV (chaos), using BLOSUM62-based TCRdist between CDR3 peptides within each V-J. Welch's t-statistics and random forest reduced 500 to 550 V-J features to roughly 13, which were used in a naive Bayes classifier (R e1071). Sample size was not statistically predetermined, and investigators were not blinded to group allocation. The paper reports TCR Vbeta CDR3 sequencing of fewer than 150 peripheral blood samples: 43 ophthalmopathy, approximately 74 hyperthyroidism and approximately 17 progressor patients.

The receptor's source is a woman aged 25 to 39 with Graves disease. Donor details come from another sample of the same person, matched by shared clones. The sample here was peripheral blood mononuclear cells (PBMCs), taken at new diagnosis, from a patient treated with antithyroid drugs. The chain is encoded by TRBV11-2 joined to TRBJ1-1; TRBD1 might be the D gene, on 6 matching bases. The DNA sequence is TGTGCCAGCAGCTTAGATTTCCAGGGGAGAGCTTTCTTT. The encoded protein is CASSLDFQGRAFF.